In its sample, the clone carrying this TCR beta chain was seen a few times. The data are from a study of T-cell reconstitution after alpha-beta-depleted transplantation in children. Trimming removed 4 bases at V and 1 base at J, with 14 bases between. This CDR3 spans 15 amino acids. Germline V lookup: CDR1 SGHNT, CDR2 YENEEA. The TCRbeta library incorporated unique molecular identifiers. TCRdb recomputed calls from the PCR reads with MiXCR, one row per CDR3 protein. The data contain about 610,000 distinct CDR3 sequences, roughly a tenth of them singletons. The clonotype comes from a human donor who donated a stem cell graft to a child with acute myeloid leukemia. The V call is TRBV11-3, the J call TRBJ2-7; no clear D gene. Specimen: PBMCs from the stem cell graft donor, collected from the stem cell graft. Here the CDR3 DNA reads TGTGCCAGCAGCTGCCCCCCATGGGAATCCTACGAGCAGTACTTC. Its translation: CASSCPPWESYEQYF.